Below are 25 T cell receptor beta chains sequenced from a single sample in a study of blood T cell repertoires in COVID-19. Profiled with immunoSEQ multiplex PCR; TCRdb holds only in-frame clones, not every one. The sample has approximately 150,000 clones; more than 75% are singletons. Sequences were obtained from peripheral blood. The receptor set was obtained from a woman aged 45-65 years with active or convalescent COVID-19.

V is TRBV28 and J is TRBJ2-3; TRBD2 matches at 9 bases. With V trimmed by 7 bases and J by 4 bases, 9 bases remained unmatched. The germline V gene has CDR1 MDHEN and CDR2 SYDVKM. This CDR3 contains 15 residues. CDR3 nucleotides: TGTGCCAGCAACTCCGGGACTAGCTTCCCAGATACGCAGTATTTT. Residues: CASNSGTSFPDTQYF.

The chain employs TRBV20-1 and TRBJ1-1, with D possibly TRBD1 on 5 matching bases. This CDR3 is built from 11 residues. V lost 6 bases to trimming and J lost 8 bases, with 13 bases between them. Germline CDR1 is DFQATT and CDR2 is SNEGSKA (reference sequence). The CDR3 sequence: CSASSRAEAFF. CDR3 DNA sequence: TGCAGTGCAAGTTCCAGGGCCGAAGCTTTCTTT.

Note on this clone: A read error may produce the germline difference seen at one junction end. This sequence joins TRBV12-5 and TRBJ2-7, with D unclear. CDR3 size: 9 residues. Looked up from germline, CDR1 is LGHNT and CDR2 is FRNRAP. CDR3 amino acids: CASGSPPNF. CDR3 bases: TGTGCTAGTGGTTCGCCCCCTAACTTC.

With respect to this clone: Mismatch with germline at one junction end may stem from a read error. J is TRBJ1-6 and V is TRBV30, with D tentatively TRBD1 (5 bases). The CDR3 length is 13 residues. Looked up from germline, CDR1 is GTSNPN and CDR2 is SVGIG (reference sequence). In DNA form, the CDR3 reads TGTGCCGGGAGGTGGGCAGGGAATTCACCCCTCCACTTT. Translating it yields CAGRWAGNSPLHF. The complete variable domain, with remaining parts taken from reference TRBV30 and TRBJ1-6, reads SQTIHQWPATLVQPVGSPLSLECTVEGTSNPNLYWYRQAAGRGLQLLFYSVGIGQISSEVPQNLSASRPQDRQFILSSKKLLLSDSGFYLCAGRWAGNSPLHFGNGTRLTVT.

This clone showed up just once. This sequence joins TRBV4-3 and TRBJ1-4, with TRBD1 identical over 7 bases. CDR3 length: 19 amino acids. Trimming removed 0 bases from V and 0 bases from J; junction bases left unmatched: 10. Germline CDR1 and CDR2: LGHNA and YSLEER. This chain's CDR3 is CASSQDPPTGDPTNEKLFF. The CDR3 DNA sequence: TGCGCCAGCAGCCAAGATCCCCCTACAGGGGACCCAACTAATGAAAAACTGTTTTTT.

This clone was seen at least ten times. V is TRBV4-1 and J is TRBJ1-2, with a tentative D call TRBD1 (6 bases). The CDR3 loop spans 15 amino acids. The germline V gene encodes CDR1 MGHRA and CDR2 YSYEKL. Trimming shortened V by 5 bases and J by 4 bases, and 17 bases separated the two germline ends. The CDR3 is CASSAEQGQFYGYTF. The DNA of the CDR3 is TGCGCCAGCAGCGCGGAACAGGGTCAGTTCTATGGCTACACCTTC.

The chain employs TRBV30 and TRBJ2-7; TRBD2 agrees at 7 bases. V trimming: 2 bases; J trimming: 3 bases; junction bases outside the gene matches: 7. Germline V gene data show CDR1 as GTSNPN and CDR2 as SVGIG (reference sequence). There are 14 residues in the CDR3. CDR3 sequence reads: CAWSPGGSGYEQYF. In nucleotides, the CDR3 is TGTGCCTGGAGTCCGGGGGGTAGCGGCTACGAGCAGTACTTC.

The chain recombines TRBV11-2 with TRBJ1-1; TRBD1 matches at 7 bases. Trimming cost V 4 bases and J 0 bases; bases outside gene matches: 11. This CDR3 contains 17 residues. Germline V gene lookup returns CDR1 SGHAT and CDR2 FQNNGV. This CDR3 is CASSYQGQIIMNTEAFF. The DNA for the CDR3 is TGTGCCAGCAGCTACCAGGGACAGATTATCATGAACACTGAAGCTTTCTTT.

The rearrangement joins TRBV24-1 to TRBJ1-5; the D is unclear. Germline V CDR1 and CDR2: KGHDR, SFDVKD. The CDR3 contains 16 residues. The germline V and J ends were trimmed by 1 base and 6 bases, with 15 bases remaining between them. The CDR3, as DNA: TGTGCCACCAGTGATTTAACGGCCGGGGAGGGTCAGCCCCAGCATTTT. Its protein product is CATSDLTAGEGQPQHF.

This clone was found once. V gene TRBV7-9 combines with J gene TRBJ1-4, with TRBD1 matching over 7 bases. The CDR3 contains 14 residues. Losses at the gene ends were 5 bases for V and 7 bases for J; bases not matched to a gene: 7. Germline CDR1 SEHNR, CDR2 FQNEAQ (reference sequence). This CDR3 is CASSLLAGGEKLFF. The CDR3, as DNA: TGTGCCAGCAGCCTCCTCGCAGGGGGTGAAAAACTGTTTTTT.

This clone was recorded only once. The chain links TRBV6-6 to TRBJ2-1; 12 bases align to TRBD2. This CDR3 contains 15 residues. The V gene end was trimmed by 6 bases and the J gene end by 6 bases; junction bases not matched to a gene: 6. Germline V gene data show CDR1 as MNHNY and CDR2 as SVGAGI (reference sequence). This CDR3 reads CASSQGLAGPNEQFF. The DNA of the CDR3 is TGTGCCAGCAGCCAGGGACTAGCGGGTCCCAATGAGCAGTTCTTC.

This chain uses TRBV7-8 with TRBJ2-5; TRBD2 matches at 8 bases. V lost 5 bases, J lost 2 bases, and 16 bases stayed unmatched. Germline V lookup: CDR1 SGHVS, CDR2 FQNEAQ. This CDR3 spans 18 amino acids. The CDR3 spells CASSRLVGAGGQQETQYF. The CDR3 DNA sequence: TGTGCCAGCAGCCGACTGGTTGGCGCGGGAGGCCAGCAAGAGACCCAGTACTTC.

The chain recombines TRBV6-5 with TRBJ1-1; unclear D gene. V lost 2 bases to trimming and J lost 8 bases, with 18 bases between them. The CDR3 consists of 15 residues. Per the germline V gene, CDR1 is MNHEY and CDR2 is SVGAGI. Here the CDR3 reads CASSYRRATEEEAFF. DNA of the CDR3: TGTGCCAGCAGTTACCGGCGGGCCACCGAGGAGGAAGCTTTCTTT.

The gene calls are TRBV30 and TRBJ2-3, with D possibly matching TRBD2 (5 bases). The CDR3 covers 14 residues. In germline, CDR1 is GTSNPN, CDR2 SVGIG (reference sequence). Trimming shortened V by 2 bases and J by 2 bases, and 11 bases separated the two germline ends. The CDR3 spells CAWSLAQFTDTQYF. CDR3 sequence (DNA): TGTGCCTGGAGTCTAGCTCAATTCACAGATACGCAGTATTTT.

The CDR3 DNA reads TGTGCCAGCAGCCAAGGGACACAGGAGACCCAGTACTTC. Amino acids: CASSQGTQETQYF. The V call is TRBV3-1 (or the pseudogene TRBV3-2), the J call TRBJ2-5; tentative D call: TRBD1 (5 bases). The germline V gene has CDR1 LGHDT and CDR2 YNNKEL (reference sequence). The CDR3 has 13 amino acids. The V end lost 1 base, the J end lost 5 bases, and 8 bases lay between the germline ends.

This rearrangement joins TRBV12-3 or TRBV12-4 to TRBJ1-1; D unresolved. The CDR3 has 13 amino acids. V was trimmed by 3 bases and J by 1 base, leaving 6 bases between them. The CDR3: CASSFYGNTEAFF. The CDR3 DNA reads TGTGCCAGCAGTTTCTACGGGAACACTGAAGCTTTCTTT.

This sequence joins TRBV7-8 and TRBJ2-4; TRBD1 matches 9 bases. V shed 4 bases and J 7 bases; nucleotides not matched to a gene: 8. The length of the CDR3 is 15 residues. The germline CDR1 and CDR2 sequences are SGHVS and FQNEAQ. The CDR3 loop is CASSSGVGTGNIQYF. For the CDR3, the DNA is TGTGCCAGCAGCTCCGGGGTCGGGACAGGGAACATTCAGTACTTC.

CDR3 loop: CASSSLGLQETQYF. The CDR3 DNA reads as TGTGCCAGCAGCAGCCTGGGCCTCCAAGAGACCCAGTACTTC. V and J are TRBV7-2 and TRBJ2-5; no clear D. The germline gives CDR1 SGHTA, CDR2 FQGNSA. There are 14 residues in the CDR3. V was shortened by 5 bases and J by 1 base, with 11 bases between the two germline ends.

V and J are TRBV18 and TRBJ1-5; 7 bases map to TRBD1. V shed 5 bases, J shed 1 base, and the junction held 5 bases outside the gene matches. The CDR3 has 15 amino acids. Per germline, CDR1 KGHSH and CDR2 LQKENI. CDR3 bases: TGTGCCAGCTCAAAGGACAGGCTAAGCAATCAGCCCCAGCATTTT. Its translation is CASSKDRLSNQPQHF.

The V and J genes are TRBV5-1 and TRBJ2-1; 7 positions match TRBD2. The ends lost 4 bases at V and 1 base at J; junction bases unmatched: 5. Germline assignment: CDR1 SGHRS and CDR2 YFSETQ. The CDR3 totals 15 residues. CDR3 coding DNA: TGCGCCAGCAGCACTGGACTAGAATCCTACAATGAGCAGTTCTTC. Translation: CASSTGLESYNEQFF.

This clone was detected only once. CDR3 DNA: TGTGCCAGCAGCCCCAGGACTAGCGCAGATACGCAGTATTTT. It encodes CASSPRTSADTQYF. The chain carries TRBV9 and TRBJ2-3, with 9 bases that match TRBD2. This CDR3 has 14 amino acids. Looked up from germline, CDR1 is SGDLS and CDR2 is YYNGEE. V trimming: 4 bases; J trimming: 4 bases; junction bases outside the gene matches: 4.

The V call is TRBV5-1, the J call TRBJ2-1; D is possibly TRBD2 (6 bases). The length of the CDR3 is 16 residues. Germline V gene sequence: CDR1 SGHRS, CDR2 YFSETQ. V was shortened by 4 bases and J by 0 bases, with 14 bases between the two germline ends. CDR3 residues: CASSTTGTPSYNEQFF. The CDR3 nucleotides read TGCGCCAGCAGCACCACGGGGACTCCCTCCTACAATGAGCAGTTCTTC. The complete variable domain, with remaining parts taken from reference TRBV5-1 and TRBJ2-1, reads KAGVTQTPRYLIKTRGQQVTLSCSPISGHRSVSWYQQTPGQGLQFLFEYFSETQRNKGNFPGRFSGRQFSNSRSEMNVSTLELGDSALYLCASSTTGTPSYNEQFFGPGTRLTVL.

This chain connects TRBV5-1 to TRBJ1-1, with 8 bases that match TRBD1. Germline CDR1 and CDR2: SGHRS and YFSETQ. V lost 0 bases and J lost 2; bases outside the gene matches: 6. This CDR3 spans 16 amino acids. The CDR3 sequence: CASSLAVRGQNTEAFF. In DNA, the CDR3 is TGCGCCAGCAGCTTGGCCGTCAGGGGGCAAAACACTGAAGCTTTCTTT.

This clone was detected once. V gene TRBV7-9 combines with J gene TRBJ2-7; 10 positions agree with TRBD1. The germline V gene encodes CDR1 SEHNR and CDR2 FQNEAQ (reference sequence). The V segment lost 4 bases and the J segment 11 bases; nucleotides outside the gene matches: 5. The length of the CDR3 is 12 residues. The CDR3 loop reads CASSSGQGEEYF. The CDR3, as DNA: TGTGCCAGCAGCTCAGGACAGGGGGAGGAGTACTTC. The whole variable domain, remainder taken from reference TRBV7-9 and TRBJ2-7, is DTGVSQNPRHKITKRGQNVTFRCDPISEHNRLYWYRQTLGQGPEFLTYFQNEAQLEKSRLLSDRFSAERPKGSFSTLEIQRTEQGDSAMYLCASSSGQGEEYFGPGTRLTVT.

The chain uses TRBV6-4 and TRBJ2-3; TRBD1 agrees at 9 bases. Germline CDR1 reads MRHNA; CDR2 reads SNTAGT. Unmatched junction bases numbered 7, after V lost 2 bases and J lost 4 bases. The CDR3 has 16 residues. The CDR3 loop is CASSDRGTGYPDTQYF. CDR3 coding DNA: TGTGCCAGCAGTGACCGCGGGACAGGGTATCCAGATACGCAGTATTTT.